Following are 30 T cell receptor beta chains from one sample sequenced in a study of blood T cell repertoires in COVID-19. The assay was immunoSEQ multiplex PCR, and TCRdb's table has in-frame clones only and misses some. The sample consists of about 80,000 clones, about four fifths of them appearing once. Sequencing was done on a sample of peripheral blood. Receptors were obtained from a human donor in a cohort sampled during active COVID-19.

This clone was detected once. V usage is TRBV5-4 and J usage is TRBJ1-1; D unclear. V lost 4 bases and J 4 bases, leaving 11 bases between the germline ends. Germline CDR1 reads SGHNT; CDR2 reads YYREEE (reference sequence). The CDR3 is 13 residues long. For the CDR3, the DNA is TGTGCCAGCAGCCACCGGGTTGGCACTGAAGCTTTCTTT. Translation: CASSHRVGTEAFF.

The rearrangement links TRBV30 to TRBJ1-3; D is uncertain. CDR1 GTSNPN and CDR2 SVGIG come from the germline V gene (reference sequence). The V end was cut by 2 bases, the J end by 5 bases, with 13 bases between. The CDR3 consists of 14 residues. The CDR3: CAWSNVEARNTIYF. The CDR3 nucleotides read TGTGCCTGGAGTAATGTAGAGGCTAGAAACACCATATATTTT.

This clone has just one count. The chain links TRBV4-2 to TRBJ2-7; 12 bases match TRBD2. Unmatched junction bases numbered 9, after V lost 1 base and J lost 5 bases. CDR3 length: 17 amino acids. Germline V gene sequence: CDR1 LGHNA, CDR2 YNFKEQ. The DNA for the CDR3 is TGTGCCAGCAGCCAAGTCGGGATACTAGCGGGGGGAAACGAGCAGTACTTC. It translates to CASSQVGILAGGNEQYF.

The J gene is TRBJ1-1, the V gene TRBV10-2, with TRBD1 as a possible D gene (5 bases). The V end lost 6 bases, the J end lost 4 bases, and 15 bases lay between the germline ends. Germline V gives CDR1 WSHSY, CDR2 SAAADI. This CDR3 region has 14 residues. This CDR3 reads CASSSAGVGTEAFF. The CDR3 DNA reads as TGCGCCAGCAGCAGCGCGGGGGTCGGCACTGAAGCTTTCTTT.

The count of this clone is one. The gene calls are TRBV19 and TRBJ2-2; 8 bases map to TRBD2. Trimming at V came to 4 bases and at J to 7 bases, leaving 17 bases not matched to a gene. This CDR3 region has 18 residues. Germline V gene data show CDR1 as LNHDA and CDR2 as SQIVND (reference sequence). The CDR3 loop reads CASSRIGLASGQGGELFF. CDR3 nucleotide sequence: TGTGCCAGTAGTAGAATTGGTTTGGCTAGCGGGCAGGGCGGGGAGCTGTTTTTT.

The chain is built from TRBV5-6 and TRBJ2-7; 8 nucleotides agree with TRBD2. The V gene's germline CDR1 is SGHDT and CDR2 YYEEEE. J gave up 6 bases and V 3 bases, and 8 bases lay outside the gene matches. This CDR3 spans 14 amino acids. CDR3 amino acids: CASSWRLARGEQYF. For the CDR3, the DNA is TGTGCCAGCAGCTGGAGACTAGCGAGGGGCGAGCAGTACTTC.

The chain couples TRBV5-6 to TRBJ2-1, with 13 bases aligning to TRBD2. V was clipped by 3 bases and J by 4 bases; unmatched bases: 1. Germline V gives CDR1 SGHDT, CDR2 YYEEEE. The CDR3 is 15 residues long. In nucleotides, the CDR3 is TGTGCCAGCAGCTCGGGACTAGCGGGGTACAATGAGCAGTTCTTC. Amino acids: CASSSGLAGYNEQFF.

The CDR3 sequence is CASGPTGVRSPLHF. CDR3 nucleotide sequence: TGTGCCAGCGGCCCGACAGGGGTAAGGTCACCCCTCCACTTT. The chain employs TRBV28 and TRBJ1-6, with 8 nucleotides matching TRBD1. V lost 8 bases and J lost 10; bases outside the gene matches: 10. CDR1 and CDR2 (germline): MDHEN, SYDVKM. The CDR3 covers 14 residues.

The V gene is TRBV29-1, the J gene TRBJ1-4, with 7 bases aligning to TRBD1. There are 15 residues in the CDR3. The J segment lost 1 base and the V segment lost 4 bases, leaving 6 bases of the junction unmatched. CDR1 and CDR2 (germline): SQVTM, ANQGSEA. The CDR3 region is CSVVGGVGTNEKLFF. Written as DNA, the CDR3 is TGCAGCGTTGTAGGGGGCGTCGGAACTAATGAAAAACTGTTTTTT.

The chain has TRBV19 and TRBJ2-7; D gene uncertain. Trimming stripped 9 bases from V and 7 bases from J, with 10 bases between. Germline V gene data show CDR1 as LNHDA and CDR2 as SQIVND (reference sequence). The CDR3 contains 10 residues. The CDR3 protein is CASNHQEQYF. CDR3 in DNA: TGTGCCAGCAACCATCAGGAGCAGTACTTC.

This clone was observed a single time. This chain connects TRBV7-6 to TRBJ2-1, with TRBD2 identical over 10 bases. This CDR3 is 16 amino acids long. V lost 1 base to trimming and J lost 6 bases; unmatched junction nucleotides: 6. CDR1 and CDR2 (germline): SGHVS, FNYEAQ. The chain's CDR3 is CASSLGKAGGSNEQFF. CDR3 nucleotide sequence: TGTGCCAGCAGCTTAGGGAAAGCGGGGGGGTCCAATGAGCAGTTCTTC.

Written as DNA, the CDR3 is TGTGCCAGCGCGGGACAGGGTTCCCACGAGCAGTACTTC. This gives the protein CASAGQGSHEQYF. V gene TRBV9 combines with J gene TRBJ2-7; 9 nucleotides match TRBD1. The CDR3 is 13 residues long. CDR1 and CDR2 from the germline V gene are SGDLS and YYNGEE. Trimming cost V 7 bases and J 5 bases; bases outside gene matches: 7. The complete variable domain, with remaining parts taken from reference TRBV9 and TRBJ2-7, reads DSGVTQTPKHLITATGQRVTLRCSPRSGDLSVYWYQQSLDQGLQFLIQYYNGEERAKGNILERFSAQQFPDLHSELNLSSLELGDSALYFCASAGQGSHEQYFGPGTRLTVT.

The J gene is TRBJ2-3, the V gene TRBV6-4; 8 nucleotides agree with TRBD2. This CDR3 is built from 17 residues. V shed 2 bases, J shed 5 bases, and the junction held 12 bases outside the gene matches. Germline V CDR1 and CDR2: MRHNA, SNTAGT. The CDR3 region has the DNA TGTGCCAGCAGTGACCCCCTCGCGGGGGGTGGTTTAGATACGCAGTATTTT. Its protein product is CASSDPLAGGGLDTQYF.

This sequence joins TRBV5-1 and TRBJ1-6; no definite D call. V was cut by 1 base and J by 5 bases, with 10 bases left in between. CDR1 SGHRS and CDR2 YFSETQ come from the germline V gene. The CDR3 covers 15 residues. As DNA, the CDR3 is TGCGCCAGCAGCTTGAGAGACTTTAATAATTCACCCCTCCACTTT. Its protein is CASSLRDFNNSPLHF.

This clone appeared once. The chain carries TRBV3-1 (or the pseudogene TRBV3-2) and TRBJ2-3; TRBD2 matches 7 bases. The germline gives CDR1 LGHDT, CDR2 YNNKEL (reference sequence). With V trimmed by 4 bases and J by 0 bases, 4 bases remained unmatched. This CDR3 has 15 residues. The CDR3 sequence: CASSLSGTSTDTQYF. DNA for the CDR3: TGTGCCAGCAGCCTCAGCGGGACTAGCACAGATACGCAGTATTTT.

The V call is TRBV28, the J call TRBJ1-6; 7 positions match TRBD1. CDR1 and CDR2 from the germline V gene are MDHEN and SYDVKM. V was clipped by 5 bases and J by 6 bases; unmatched bases: 7. This CDR3 has 15 residues. DNA of the CDR3: TGTGCCAGCAGTCAAGCCGGGACAGTTAATTCACCCCTCCACTTT. Translated, it gives CASSQAGTVNSPLHF.

J is TRBJ2-6 and V is TRBV7-8; no definite D call. Germline assignment: CDR1 SGHVS and CDR2 FQNEAQ. Trimming pared 0 bases from V and 3 bases from J, leaving 15 bases between. The CDR3 contains 18 residues. CDR3 in amino acids: CASSLASVNVVGANVLTF. CDR3 sequence (DNA): TGTGCCAGCAGCTTAGCGTCAGTTAACGTTGTTGGGGCCAACGTCCTGACTTTC.

V usage is TRBV7-3 and J usage is TRBJ2-2; perhaps TRBD1 as D (5 bases). V lost 2 bases, J lost 3 bases, and 13 bases lay in between. The CDR3 is 16 amino acids. Germline V gene sequence: CDR1 SGHTA, CDR2 FQGTGA. The chain's CDR3 is CASSLERVGDTGELFF. The CDR3 DNA follows: TGTGCCAGCAGCTTAGAAAGGGTAGGGGACACCGGGGAGCTGTTTTTT.

This clone was observed at least ten times. V usage is TRBV29-1 and J usage is TRBJ2-7, with TRBD1 identical over 9 bases. Germline V gives CDR1 SQVTM, CDR2 ANQGSEA. Germline trimming cut 1 base from V and 3 bases from J; bases unmatched to any gene: 7. The CDR3 totals 15 residues. This CDR3 is CSVEGLGQGDYEQYF. Here the CDR3 DNA reads TGCAGCGTTGAAGGCCTGGGACAGGGAGACTACGAGCAGTACTTC.

This clone occurred once. The chain couples TRBV6-6 to TRBJ2-1; 9 bases match TRBD2. The J segment lost 7 bases and the V segment lost 4 bases, leaving 11 bases of the junction unmatched. CDR3 length: 16 residues. Germline lookup yields CDR1 MNHNY and CDR2 SVGAGI (reference sequence). In DNA form, the CDR3 reads TGTGCCAGCAGTTCCTTTGTGGCTAGCGGGGTTAATGAGCAGTTCTTC. It specifies CASSSFVASGVNEQFF.

This clone showed up just once. The chain uses TRBV7-9 and TRBJ2-1; a possible D gene is TRBD2 (6 bases). Germline CDR1 is SEHNR and CDR2 is FQNEAQ (reference sequence). The CDR3 is 14 amino acids. The V end lost 8 bases, the J end lost 3 bases, and 14 bases lay between the germline ends. The CDR3 bases are TGTGCCAGCCTCGGGGGACCCCGCTACAATGAGCAGTTCTTC. Residues: CASLGGPRYNEQFF. The whole variable domain, filled in from reference TRBV7-9 and TRBJ2-1, reads DTGVSQNPRHKITKRGQNVTFRCDPISEHNRLYWYRQTLGQGPEFLTYFQNEAQLEKSRLLSDRFSAERPKGSFSTLEIQRTEQGDSAMYLCASLGGPRYNEQFFGPGTRLTVL.

V gene TRBV7-3 combines with J gene TRBJ2-3; 10 positions agree with TRBD2. Germline CDR1 is SGHTA and CDR2 is FQGTGA. The V gene end was trimmed by 3 bases and the J gene end by 1 base; junction bases not matched to a gene: 1. The CDR3 runs to 15 residues. CDR3 sequence (DNA): TGTGCCAGCAGCTTGCTAGCGGGGGGCACAGATACGCAGTATTTT. As protein: CASSLLAGGTDTQYF.

V and J are TRBV18 and TRBJ1-6; no definite D call. The length of the CDR3 is 15 residues. V lost 6 bases and J lost 4, with 13 bases in between. Germline lookup yields CDR1 KGHSH and CDR2 LQKENI. The CDR3 is CASSPESPYNSPLHF. The CDR3 bases are TGTGCCAGCTCGCCAGAGAGTCCTTATAATTCACCCCTCCACTTT. Full variable domain (remainder filled in from reference TRBV18 and TRBJ1-6): NAGVMQNPRHLVRRRGQEARLRCSPMKGHSHVYWYRQLPEEGLKFMVYLQKENIIDESGMPKERFSAEFPKEGPSILRIQQVVRGDSAAYFCASSPESPYNSPLHFGNGTRLTVT.

The chain has TRBV5-1 and TRBJ2-1; tentative D call: TRBD2 (5 bases). V gave up 0 bases and J gave up 4 bases, with 17 bases separating them. CDR1 and CDR2 from the germline V gene are SGHRS and YFSETQ. CDR3 length: 17 amino acids. The CDR3 sequence is CASSLAPGLAQYNEQFF. In DNA form, the CDR3 reads TGCGCCAGCAGCTTGGCCCCAGGTCTAGCCCAGTACAATGAGCAGTTCTTC.

This clone has only one observation. This chain connects TRBV15 to TRBJ1-1; D is perhaps TRBD1 (5 bases). The length of the CDR3 is 17 residues. V was pared by 3 bases and J by 3 bases, with 20 bases between. CDR1 is LNHNV, CDR2 YYDKDF, per germline (reference sequence). DNA for the CDR3: TGTGCCACCAGCAGCCGGGCCCAATCGATAGGGGACACTGAAGCTTTCTTT. Protein: CATSSRAQSIGDTEAFF.

The rearrangement links TRBV9 to TRBJ2-7; D not resolved. The germline V gene encodes CDR1 SGDLS and CDR2 YYNGEE. Trimming took 3 bases from V and 2 from J, leaving 12 bases between them. This CDR3 has 14 residues. Here the CDR3 reads CASSADRAPYEQYF. In DNA form, the CDR3 reads TGTGCCAGCAGCGCCGACCGAGCGCCCTACGAGCAGTACTTC. The variable domain in full, with the rest retrieved from reference TRBV9 and TRBJ2-7, is DSGVTQTPKHLITATGQRVTLRCSPRSGDLSVYWYQQSLDQGLQFLIQYYNGEERAKGNILERFSAQQFPDLHSELNLSSLELGDSALYFCASSADRAPYEQYFGPGTRLTVT.

Worth noting for this clone: This sample includes further DNA sequences coding for the same CDR3. The chain joins TRBV19 to TRBJ1-5; 11 bases map to TRBD1. This CDR3 contains 17 residues. V dropped 6 bases and J dropped 6; count of bases not matched to a gene: 13. The germline CDR1 and CDR2 sequences are LNHDA and SQIVND (reference sequence). The CDR3 is CASSDAGTGGGGQPQHF. The DNA for the CDR3 is TGTGCCAGTAGCGACGCCGGGACAGGGGGTGGGGGTCAGCCCCAGCATTTT. Drawing the rest from reference TRBV19 and TRBJ1-5, the complete variable domain is DGGITQSPKYLFRKEGQNVTLSCEQNLNHDAMYWYRQDPGQGLRLIYYSQIVNDFQKGDIAEGYSVSREKKESFPLTVTSAQKNPTAFYLCASSDAGTGGGGQPQHFGDGTRLSIL.

This sequence joins TRBV20-1 and TRBJ2-7; 7 bases agree with TRBD1. The germline V gene encodes CDR1 DFQATT and CDR2 SNEGSKA (reference sequence). V lost 3 bases to trimming and J lost 5 bases; unmatched junction nucleotides: 4. The CDR3 is 12 amino acids. The CDR3 reads CSASDRAHEQYF. Here the CDR3 DNA reads TGCAGTGCTAGTGACAGGGCCCACGAGCAGTACTTC.

This chain links TRBV5-1 with TRBJ2-3; 14 bases fit TRBD2. With 4 bases clipped from V and 5 bases from J, the junction kept 12 bases outside the gene matches. Looked up from germline, CDR1 is SGHRS and CDR2 is YFSETQ. The CDR3 extends over 18 amino acids. Written as DNA, the CDR3 is TGCGCCAGCAGCCCAAGGACTAGCGGGGGGCCCTCGGGAGATACGCAGTATTTT. This sequence encodes CASSPRTSGGPSGDTQYF.

The rearrangement links TRBV9 to TRBJ1-2, with D tentatively TRBD1 (5 bases). The CDR3 sequence is 15 residues long. V gave up 3 bases and J gave up 2 bases, with 14 bases separating them. In germline, CDR1 is SGDLS, CDR2 YYNGEE. CDR3 sequence: CASSARGGENYGYTF. Written as DNA, the CDR3 is TGTGCCAGCAGCGCCCGGGGGGGAGAAAACTATGGCTACACCTTC.